The sequence of this T cell receptor (beta chain) was determined in a study of T cell responses to AZD1222 COVID-19 vaccine (dated by TCRdb to the early 2020s). In the study overall: A total of 233 trial participants underwent TCR sequencing, of whom about 210 had received two doses of AZD1222 and roughly 26 had received two doses of the MenACWY control vaccine. Trial participants were enrolled by age into subgroups of 18-55, 56-69 and 70-plus years, and about 150, 27 and 61 TCR-sequenced participants, respectively, were included in these subgroups.

The CDR3 regions of human TCRbeta chains were subjected to immunosequencing. The study's own analysis went as follows. Repertoire TCRs were matched against a reference library of SARS-CoV-2-specific TCRs generated with the MIRA antigen-specificity platform. Breadth was defined as the fraction of unique TCRs that were SARS-CoV-2-associated, and depth was defined as the fraction of total T cells that were SARS-CoV-2-associated. Each spike-specific TCR was assigned to its reactive spike region and to a CD4 or CD8 class using the MIRA data. Log10-transformed breadth and depth values were compared by one-way ANOVA with Sidak's multiple comparisons tests. The table comes from immuneACCESS by way of TCRdb, which keeps in-frame sequences with V and J called. Part of the clones is missing from these tables; in studies checked, under half for an unresolved V gene and the rest for unknown reasons. Clone size and the V and J calls come from that table; the DNA yielded D and trimming. This sample is represented by about 63,000 clones; around 82% of them were singletons. The ten largest clones capture 5.5% to 8% of the sample.

The time point label here, explained by the study, means: about 28 days (+/-7) after the second vaccine dose. AZD1222 recipients given second doses at about 4 weeks or at about 12 weeks were pooled, since spike-specific TCR depth and breadth were not found to differ between the two schedules. Samples from vaccinated people were obtained from the UK trials COV001 and COV002, which included a single-blind randomized controlled phase 2/3 trial of AZD1222 (ChAdOx1 nCoV-19) in healthy adults. Trial participant PBMC samples were collected at day 0 and day 28 after the second dose for TCRbeta chain sequencing. Remarks on this clone: What this receptor recognizes is not known. The input lacks base qualities; no much larger clone sits a single base away.

Looking up the germline V gene (reference sequence) yields CDR1 DFQATT and CDR2 SNEGSKA. Between the V and J ends, shortened by 7 bases and 0 bases respectively, the junction contains 6 bases. Counted from cysteine to phenylalanine, this CDR3 has 11 amino acids. Of all the DNA, just the CDR3 is kept, 33 bases in frame from base 1. Here is what the overall study found, with its caveats: Conclusions about previously exposed vaccinees are limited because only six or seven AZD1222 recipients were SARS-CoV-2 seropositive at baseline. In the small 56-69-year group, the increase in depth fell short of significance, most likely because of low power. Epitopes outside the regions mutated in the B.1.351 and B.1.1.7 variants were reportedly recognized by nearly half of the unique spike-specific TCRs. Participants were mostly white British, with more females than males. The authors suggested clonal diversity may have been underestimated. A significant rise in spike-specific TCR breadth and depth was observed after two AZD1222 doses relative to day 0 and relative to MenACWY recipients. Because no day 14 peak-response samples were available, the repertoires could be characterized only after the peak T cell response. The whole spike protein was spanned by vaccine-associated CD4 TCRs, and dominant responses were seen in regions 160-218 and 743-854.

The sequencing here drew on peripheral blood, taken 28 days after the second AZD1222 dose. The clonotype was recovered from an adult who received the AZD1222 COVID-19 vaccine. This chain is built from TRBV20-1 and TRBJ1-2; the D gene assignment is ambiguous. The nucleotides are TGCAGTGTGCGGCCTAACTATGGCTACACCTTC. This gives the protein CSVRPNYGYTF.